This TCR beta chain emerged from a study of blood T cell repertoires in COVID-19. In the study's own analysis: Reference gene primer amplification gave nucleated cell count estimates. Clones were sequenced by immunoSEQ multiplex PCR, and TCRdb holds only the in-frame ones, with some missing. Clonal size and the V and J genes are those of that table, whereas D and trimming came from the DNA. The table records some 260,000 clones, 85% to 95% of them present only once. This CDR3 spans 12 amino acids. The V and J ends lost 2 bases and 9 bases respectively, with 8 bases between them. Germline V gives CDR1 WSHSY, CDR2 SAAADI.

The clonotype was recovered from a woman under 30 who had recovered from COVID-19. The chain carries TRBV10-2 and TRBJ2-1; D is ambiguous. Sequencing input: PBMCs or T cells enriched from blood (not recorded which). CDR3 in amino acids: CASSEVLSEQFF. CDR3 bases: TGCGCCAGCAGTGAGGTGCTATCTGAGCAGTTCTTC.